Listed below are T cell receptor beta chains from one sample, sequenced in a study of CD4 T cells in relation to SARS-CoV-2 and coronaviruses. The data were produced by immunoSEQ multiplex PCR, yet TCRdb's version contains in-frame clones alone and is incomplete. The repertoire holds more than 55,000 clones, with 80% to 90% as singletons. Sequencing was carried out using memory CD4+ T cells from PBMCs. The receptors shown here come from a human donor in good health. The CDR3 runs from the conserved cysteine through the conserved F or W. Fields, in order: D gene, V gene, J gene, clone size, CDR3 DNA, CDR3 protein. The D gene is left open where the match is weak. Clone size is stated in some rows and not others, as once, few, many or a class when expanded.

>.|TRBV5-1|TRBJ2-5|.
TGCGCCAGCAGCTTAACAGGGCGCCCCGGGGAGACCCAGTACTTC
CASSLTGRPGETQYF
>TRBD2|TRBV18|TRBJ2-1|.
TGTGCCAGCTCACCCAAGTCTAGCGGGAGGAATGAGCAGTTCTTC
CASSPKSSGRNEQFF
>.|TRBV6-1|TRBJ1-3|.
TGTGCCAGCAGTGAAGCTCCAGGATCTGGAAACACCATATATTTT
CASSEAPGSGNTIYF
>TRBD2|TRBV3-1/TRBV3-2|TRBJ2-2|.
TGTGCCAGCAGCCCGAATCCGGGACTAGCGGGAGGCAACACCGGGGAGCTGTTTTTT
CASSPNPGLAGGNTGELFF
>.|TRBV28|TRBJ2-5|.
TGTGCCAGCACTACTCAATTAGGCCAGACCCAGTACTTC
CASTTQLGQTQYF
>TRBD1|TRBV7-2|TRBJ2-1|.
TGTGCCAGCAGCTTAAACCCAACAGGGGGTCGGAATGAGCAGTTCTTC
CASSLNPTGGRNEQFF
>TRBD1|TRBV6-5|TRBJ2-2|.
TGTGCCAGCAGGAAGCCGGGACAGGTGACCGGGGAGCTGTTTTTT
CASRKPGQVTGELFF
>TRBD2|TRBV15|TRBJ2-7|.
TGTGCCACGAGCGCAGCGGGAACCCTCGAGCAGTACTTC
CATSAAGTLEQYF
>.|TRBV6-6|TRBJ2-3|.
TGTGCCAGCAGTTACCTTTATAGGACTAGCACAGATACGCAGTATTTT
CASSYLYRTSTDTQYF
>.|TRBV2|TRBJ1-4|.
TGTGCCAGCAGTAACGAGGCCAGGTCGTTCGAAAAACTGTTTTTT
CASSNEARSFEKLFF
>.|TRBV5-6|TRBJ2-4|few
TGTGCCAGCAGCTCGGTATCAGGGGCCCAAAACATTCAGTACTTC
CASSSVSGAQNIQYF
>.|TRBV5-1|TRBJ2-7|.
TGCGCCAGCAGCTTGACAGGTACGATAACCTACGAGCAGTACTTC
CASSLTGTITYEQYF
>.|TRBV5-1|TRBJ2-1|.
TGCGCCAGCTTCTCTGAAAGCTCCTACAATGAGCAGTTCTTC
CASFSESSYNEQFF
>.|TRBV12-5|TRBJ2-3|.
TGTGCTAGTGGTAAGACAGAAGGCACAGATACGCAGTATTTT
CASGKTEGTDTQYF
>.|TRBV12-3/TRBV12-4|TRBJ2-5|.
TGTGCCAGCAGTTTCTCGTACCAAGAGACCCAGTACTTC
CASSFSYQETQYF
>.|TRBV5-1|TRBJ1-1|.
TGCGCCAGCAGCTTGGATGGGCAGAGGAACACTGAAGCTTTCTTT
CASSLDGQRNTEAFF
>TRBD1|TRBV11-1|TRBJ2-5|.
TGTGCCAGCAGCGCCCCGGGACAGGGCGGAGAGACCCAGTACTTC
CASSAPGQGGETQYF
>.|TRBV18|TRBJ2-7|.
TGTGCCAGCTCACCTGCCAGGGAATACGAGCAGTACTTC
CASSPAREYEQYF
>TRBD1|TRBV4-2|TRBJ2-6|few
TGTGCCAGCAGCCCCACCGCCGGGACAGGGCCTGGATCTGGGGCCAACGTCCTGACTTTC
CASSPTAGTGPGSGANVLTF
>.|TRBV6-1|TRBJ2-1|.
TGTGCCAGCAGTGAACGTTACAATGAGCAGTTCTTC
CASSERYNEQFF
>.|TRBV13|TRBJ2-7|.
TGTGCCAGCAGCTTAGGAGGAAGCTCCTACGAGCAGTACTTC
CASSLGGSSYEQYF
>.|TRBV10-3|TRBJ1-1|.
TGTGCCATCAAGGCCACAGCCAACACTGAAGCTTTCTTT
CAIKATANTEAFF
>TRBD1|TRBV6-4|TRBJ1-1|.
TGTGCCAGCAGTGCCCAACAGGGGCTGAGGACTGAAGCTTTCTTT
CASSAQQGLRTEAFF